Listed below are T cell receptor beta chains from one sample, sequenced in a study of blood T cells in healthy people across ages. MiXCR, run by TCRdb on the 5' RACE reads, gives a single entry per CDR3 protein. The data show roughly 650,000 distinct CDR3 sequences, approximately 29% seen once. The sequenced material came from blood. The receptors were gathered from a woman older than 75 in good health. CDR3s include the opening cysteine and the closing phenylalanine or tryptophan. The D gene is left open where the match is weak. Clone size, where shown, is once, few, many, or a class for clones that have expanded.

TRBV20-1	NA	TRBJ1-2	NA	CSARLRGAYGYTF	TGCAGTGCCAGGCTGAGGGGGGCCTATGGCTACACCTTC
TRBV12-3/TRBV12-4	NA	TRBJ1-1	few	CASSRQFEAFF	TGTGCCAGCAGTCGACAGTTTGAAGCTTTCTTT
TRBV5-1	NA	TRBJ1-4	few	CASKGVGTTNEKLFF	TGCGCGAGCAAAGGGGTGGGGACAACTAATGAAAAACTGTTTTTT
TRBV9	TRBD1	TRBJ1-2	NA	CASSATPTGEGGYTF	TGTGCCAGCAGCGCTACCCCGACAGGGGAGGGTGGCTACACCTTC
TRBV10-3	NA	TRBJ2-5	NA	CAISDEGTQYF	TGTGCCATCAGTGACGAGGGGACCCAGTACTTC
TRBV2	NA	TRBJ2-7	many	CASSYRATYEQYF	TGTGCCAGCAGCTACAGGGCGACCTACGAGCAGTACTTC
TRBV30	TRBD1	TRBJ1-2	many	CAWSAGQGGEILYGYTF	TGTGCCTGGAGTGCTGGACAGGGGGGAGAGATCCTCTATGGCTACACCTTC
TRBV5-1	TRBD1	TRBJ1-1	many	CASSLSPGTATEAFF	TGCGCCAGCAGTTTATCCCCCGGGACAGCGACTGAAGCTTTCTTT
TRBV5-5	TRBD1	TRBJ2-2	NA	CASSGDSPIGELFF	TGTGCCAGCAGCGGGGACAGTCCGATCGGGGAGCTGTTTTTT
TRBV6-6	NA	TRBJ2-7	many	CASSDWGGAYEQYF	TGTGCCAGCAGTGACTGGGGGGGCGCGTACGAGCAGTACTTC
TRBV4-2	TRBD2	TRBJ2-5	many	CASSQGLAGVGSETQYF	TGTGCCAGCAGCCAAGGCCTAGCGGGGGTCGGTAGCGAGACCCAGTACTTC
TRBV5-1	NA	TRBJ2-7	NA	CASSPTGHPYEQYF	TGCGCCAGCAGCCCCACGGGACACCCGTACGAGCAGTACTTC
TRBV6-1	TRBD1	TRBJ1-2	few	CASSTGGTGRGHTF	TGTGCCAGCAGCACAGGAGGGACAGGGAGAGGCCACACCTTC
TRBV5-1	NA	TRBJ2-6	many	CASAGRGGSGANVLTF	TGCGCCAGCGCGGGCCGTGGAGGCTCTGGGGCCAACGTCCTGACTTTC
TRBV18	NA	TRBJ1-6	NA	CASSPQSPSPLHF	TGTGCCAGCTCACCCCAGTCTCCCTCACCCCTCCACTTT
TRBV2	NA	TRBJ2-4	many	CASSDWQGLNIQYF	TGTGCCAGCAGTGACTGGCAGGGCCTAAACATTCAGTACTTC
TRBV19	NA	TRBJ2-7	NA	CVSRDIYYEQYF	TGTGTCAGTAGAGACATATACTACGAGCAGTACTTC
TRBV5-1	TRBD2	TRBJ2-1	many	CASHLLAGGEQFF	TGCGCCAGCCACTTACTAGCGGGAGGCGAGCAGTTCTTC
TRBV7-2	TRBD1	TRBJ1-1	NA	CASSLAGQGGENTEAFF	TGTGCCAGCAGCTTAGCGGGACAGGGGGGAGAGAACACTGAAGCTTTCTTT
TRBV6-5	NA	TRBJ2-2	few	CASSYRGTNTGELFF	TGTGCCAGCAGTTATCGTGGGACGAACACCGGGGAGCTGTTTTTT
TRBV20-1	NA	TRBJ1-4	NA	CSARDPVREKLFF	TGCAGTGCTAGAGATCCGGTGAGGGAAAAACTGTTTTTT
TRBV5-1	NA	TRBJ1-6	few	CASSLAEGTASPLHF	TGCGCCAGCAGCTTGGCAGAGGGAACGGCTTCACCCCTCCACTTT
TRBV20-1	NA	TRBJ1-2	many	CSAIPPDSYGYTF	TGCAGTGCTATCCCCCCCGACAGCTATGGCTACACCTTC
TRBV28	NA	TRBJ2-6	many	CASWEGASGANVLTF	TGTGCCAGTTGGGAGGGGGCCTCTGGGGCCAACGTCCTGACTTTC
TRBV7-2	NA	TRBJ2-1	many	CASSSYRASANEQFF	TGTGCCAGCAGCTCCTACAGGGCCTCTGCCAATGAGCAGTTCTTC
TRBV5-4	NA	TRBJ1-2	many	CASSLSGPFSYGYTF	TGTGCCAGCAGCTTGTCGGGACCTTTCTCCTATGGCTACACCTTC
TRBV20-1	NA	TRBJ2-7	many	CSALARGAYEQYF	TGCAGTGCTCTTGCGAGGGGGGCCTACGAGCAGTACTTC
TRBV6-5	TRBD1	TRBJ1-4	many	CASSRDSVNEKLFF	TGTGCCAGCAGTAGGGACAGCGTTAATGAAAAACTGTTTTTT
TRBV27	TRBD1	TRBJ2-7	many	CASSWKLTGAYEQYF	TGTGCCAGCAGTTGGAAGTTGACAGGGGCCTACGAGCAGTACTTC
TRBV4-1	NA	TRBJ2-3	many	CASSQEKARAGTQYF	TGCGCCAGCAGCCAAGAGAAGGCCCGCGCGGGTACGCAGTATTTT
TRBV12-3/TRBV12-4	TRBD2	TRBJ2-1	many	CASSLAGTKKDEQFF	TGTGCCAGCAGTTTAGCCGGGACTAAAAAGGATGAGCAGTTCTTC
TRBV24-1	NA	TRBJ2-3	few	CATSDLLSTDTQYF	TGTGCCACCAGTGATTTGCTCTCCACAGATACGCAGTATTTT
TRBV20-1	NA	TRBJ2-3	many	CSARDGYRSTDTQYF	TGCAGTGCTAGAGATGGTTACAGGAGCACAGATACGCAGTATTTT
TRBV28	TRBD1	TRBJ2-2	NA	CATQGVGELFF	TGTGCCACCCAGGGGGTTGGGGAGCTGTTTTTT
TRBV6-2/TRBV6-3	TRBD2	TRBJ2-1	NA	CASSFRLAQQVNEQFF	TGTGCCAGCAGTTTCCGACTAGCGCAACAGGTTAATGAGCAGTTCTTC
TRBV12-3/TRBV12-4	NA	TRBJ2-2	NA	CASSSGLNTGELFF	TGTGCCAGCAGTTCAGGCCTTAACACCGGGGAGCTGTTTTTT
TRBV30	TRBD1	TRBJ1-2	few	CAGTGGSGYTF	TGTGCCGGGACAGGGGGCTCTGGCTACACCTTC
TRBV5-1	TRBD1	TRBJ2-7	many	CASQPGQSSYEQYF	TGCGCCAGTCAGCCGGGACAGAGCTCCTACGAGCAGTACTTC
TRBV6-1	TRBD1	TRBJ1-2	many	CASSPRRDRVYGYTF	TGTGCCAGCAGTCCCCGCCGGGACAGGGTCTATGGCTACACCTTC
TRBV7-3	NA	TRBJ2-5	NA	CVSSPGQWETQYF	TGTGTCAGCAGCCCCGGACAGTGGGAGACCCAGTACTTC
TRBV20-1	NA	TRBJ2-7	many	CSAPRVAVLAHEQYF	TGCAGTGCCCCTAGGGTAGCGGTACTTGCCCACGAGCAGTACTTC
TRBV3-1	NA	TRBJ1-5	NA	CASSQVPTAPQHF	TGTGCCAGCAGCCAAGTACCCACAGCGCCCCAGCATTTT
TRBV19	TRBD1	TRBJ2-5	NA	CASSIGQGVYNEQYF	TGTGCCAGTAGTATCGGGCAGGGGGTCTACAATGAGCAGTACTTC
TRBV7-2	TRBD2	TRBJ2-1	few	CASSPSGSRNEQFF	TGTGCCAGCAGCCCTAGCGGGAGTAGGAATGAGCAGTTCTTC
TRBV11-1	TRBD2	TRBJ2-3	many	CTSSTARLGLAGGRTDTQYF	TGTACCAGCAGCACCGCCCGCCTCGGACTAGCGGGGGGACGCACAGATACGCAGTATTTT
TRBV7-9	NA	TRBJ2-1	many	CASSLAGGLDEQFF	TGTGCCAGCAGCTTAGCAGGGGGACTCGACGAGCAGTTCTTC
TRBV10-3	TRBD1	TRBJ1-2	NA	CAIGVGQGEDYGYTF	TGTGCCATCGGTGTGGGACAGGGGGAGGACTATGGCTACACCTTC
TRBV20-1	NA	TRBJ1-5	many	CSAGDSNQPQHF	TGCAGCGCTGGGGACAGCAATCAGCCCCAGCATTTT
TRBV29-1	TRBD1	TRBJ2-3	many	CSVPRTGSTDTQYF	TGCAGCGTTCCCCGGACAGGGAGCACAGATACGCAGTATTTT
TRBV5-1	TRBD1	TRBJ2-2	few	CASSLGWGQGSGELFF	TGCGCCAGCAGCTTGGGATGGGGACAGGGAAGCGGGGAGCTGTTTTTT
TRBV24-1	TRBD1	TRBJ2-1	many	CATSDFLGQGARNEQFF	TGTGCCACCAGTGATTTTCTGGGACAGGGGGCGCGCAATGAGCAGTTCTTC
TRBV3-1	TRBD1	TRBJ2-6	few	CASSQGASQGALGANVLTF	TGTGCCAGCAGCCAGGGCGCCTCCCAGGGGGCGCTAGGGGCCAACGTCCTGACTTTC
TRBV7-2	NA	TRBJ2-5	NA	CASSPDYKETQYF	TGTGCCAGCAGCCCGGACTATAAAGAGACCCAGTACTTC
TRBV9	TRBD1	TRBJ1-1	many	CASSVGLRGSKDTEAFF	TGTGCCAGCAGCGTAGGACTCAGGGGGAGTAAGGACACTGAAGCTTTCTTT
TRBV30	TRBD1	TRBJ1-2	few	CAWSRGLGLYYGYTF	TGTGCCTGGAGCAGGGGGCTGGGGTTGTACTATGGCTACACCTTC
TRBV24-1	NA	TRBJ2-7	many	CATSDGTAYSSGQYF	TGTGCCACCAGTGATGGGACGGCTTATTCCTCCGGGCAGTACTTC
TRBV7-2	NA	TRBJ2-5	NA	CASSSSGTGLEQYF	TGTGCCAGCAGCTCCTCCGGGACGGGGCTTGAGCAGTACTTC
TRBV5-1	TRBD1	TRBJ1-4	NA	CASSPGQTNNEKLFF	TGCGCCAGCTCCCCGGGACAGACTAATAATGAAAAACTGTTTTTT
TRBV19	NA	TRBJ2-7	many	CASSTSSDSSYEQYF	TGTGCCAGTAGTACAAGTAGTGACAGCTCCTACGAGCAGTACTTC